The next 14 T cell receptor beta chains were all read from a single sample in a study of molecular identifiers for immune sequencing clone quantification. A single record per CDR3 protein comes from TCRdb applying MiXCR to the PCR reads. The sample lists some 320,000 distinct CDR3 sequences; 20% to 25% were seen once. Material: naive CD8+ T cells from blood, with Jurkat cell RNA spiked in. Subset meaning: FACS-sorted CD8+CD4-CCR7+CD45RA+ naive T cells. Receptors originate from a human donor in good health. Some libraries in this study had Jurkat cell RNA spiked in.

Turning to this clonotype: A read error may be the cause here, since a much bigger clone is one base away. This chain connects TRBV20-1 to TRBJ2-7, with D unresolved. The CDR3 is 15 residues long. Per germline, CDR1 DFQATT and CDR2 SNEGSKA (reference sequence). The CDR3 sequence: CSAREGKGFAYGQYF. In DNA form, the CDR3 reads TGCAGTGCTAGAGAAGGCAAAGGCTTCGCCTACGGGCAGTACTTC.

Concerning this clonotype: A much larger clone is a single base away; this may be a read error. The chain is built from TRBV2 and TRBJ1-1, with D unclear. CDR3 length: 13 amino acids. The germline V gene encodes CDR1 SNHLY and CDR2 FYNNEI. In DNA form, the CDR3 reads TGTGCCCGCAGTGGTAGATTTGGCACTGAAGCTTTCTTT. It yields the protein CARSGRFGTEAFF.

This clonotype was observed many times. The chain carries TRBV6-5 and TRBJ2-7, with 7 bases fitting TRBD2. The CDR3 contains 14 residues. CDR1 is MNHEY, CDR2 SVGAGI, per germline. V dropped 8 bases and J dropped 4; count of bases not matched to a gene: 11. CDR3 residues: CASSSGVGAYEQYF. In DNA, the CDR3 is TGTGCCAGCTCTAGCGGTGTAGGGGCGTACGAGCAGTACTTC.

At least ten counts were recorded for this clonotype. The gene calls are TRBV5-1 and TRBJ1-2, with 8 bases lining up with TRBD1. There are 14 residues in the CDR3. Trimming took 4 bases from V and 2 from J; bases not matched to a gene: 4. Germline V CDR1 and CDR2: SGHRS, YFSETQ. CDR3 nucleotide sequence: TGCGCCAGCAGCCCCAGGGGGCCCAACTATGGCTACACCTTC. Translated, it gives CASSPRGPNYGYTF.

This clonotype was seen at least ten times. V is TRBV2 and J is TRBJ2-6; D could derive from TRBD1 or TRBD2 (5 bases each). V lost 11 bases, J lost 0 bases, and 8 bases lay in between. CDR1 is SNHLY, CDR2 FYNNEI, per germline. This CDR3 region has 13 residues. The CDR3 is CARGVSGANVLTF. CDR3 nucleotides: TGTGCCCGAGGGGTCTCTGGGGCCAACGTCCTGACTTTC.

Worth noting for this clonotype: Possible read error: a much larger clone is one base away. The chain links TRBV9 to TRBJ1-2; TRBD1 is a possible D gene (6 bases). From germline, CDR1 is SGDLS and CDR2 YYNGEE. The CDR3 runs 13 residues. The CDR3 here is CASGPESSSQGSF. In DNA form, the CDR3 reads TGTGCCAGCGGCCCTGAGTCCTCCTCACAGGGTAGTTTC.

This chain joins TRBV4-3 and TRBJ2-5, with 8 bases that match TRBD2. CDR3 length: 15 amino acids. V trimming: 1 base; J trimming: 2 bases; junction bases outside the gene matches: 3. CDR1 and CDR2 (germline): LGHNA, YSLEER. CDR3 loop: CASSQGASGQETQYF. The CDR3 DNA reads TGCGCCAGCAGCCAAGGGGCTAGCGGGCAAGAGACCCAGTACTTC.

There are many counts of this clonotype. The chain joins TRBV29-1 to TRBJ2-5; 8 bases are shared with TRBD2. Germline trimming cut 3 bases from V and 2 bases from J; bases unmatched to any gene: 2. CDR3 size: 13 residues. Germline V gene data show CDR1 as SQVTM and CDR2 as ANQGSEA. As DNA, the CDR3 is TGCAGCGTTGATAGCGGGGTTCAAGAGACCCAGTACTTC. This translates into CSVDSGVQETQYF.

This clonotype was picked up a small number of times. The CDR3 region has the DNA TGTGCCAGTAGTCCCTCGACAGGCGCCGGATCCTACGAGCAGTACTTC. Protein sequence: CASSPSTGAGSYEQYF. This chain uses TRBV19 with TRBJ2-7; maybe TRBD1 (6 bases). The CDR3 contains 16 residues. Germline-derived CDR1 and CDR2 are LNHDA and SQIVND (reference sequence). The V end lost 5 bases, the J end lost 1 base, and 18 bases lay between the germline ends.

The gene calls are TRBV7-9 and TRBJ2-3; D perhaps matches TRBD2 (6 bases). Germline V gene data show CDR1 as SEHNR and CDR2 as FQNEAQ (reference sequence). V lost 5 bases to trimming and J lost 6 bases, with 24 bases between them. CDR3 size: 17 residues. CDR3 sequence: CASSTPLRVGGADTQYF. CDR3 in DNA: TGTGCCAGCAGCACCCCCCTACGGGTGGGAGGCGCGGATACGCAGTATTTT.

V usage is TRBV28 and J usage is TRBJ2-5; no clear D. CDR3 length: 13 amino acids. The germline V gene encodes CDR1 MDHEN and CDR2 SYDVKM. V dropped 3 bases and J dropped 2 bases, with 7 bases sitting between them. The CDR3 here is CASSFFNQETQYF. CDR3 nucleotides: TGTGCCAGCAGTTTTTTTAATCAAGAGACCCAGTACTTC.

This clonotype was recorded a few times. The chain links TRBV12-3 or TRBV12-4 to TRBJ2-2; D is perhaps TRBD2 (6 bases). The V and J ends lost 5 bases and 3 bases respectively, with 19 bases between them. This CDR3 contains 17 residues. CDR3 protein: CASSPGDSGSDTGELFF. The CDR3 DNA reads as TGTGCCAGCAGTCCCGGGGACTCCGGGTCCGACACCGGGGAGCTGTTTTTT.

The V gene is TRBV11-2, the J gene TRBJ2-7; D unclear. The V end was cut by 4 bases, the J end by 5 bases, with 9 bases between. The germline CDR1 and CDR2 sequences are SGHAT and FQNNGV. The CDR3 has 12 residues. The CDR3 sequence is CASSWQPNEQYF. CDR3 sequence (DNA): TGTGCCAGCAGCTGGCAACCCAACGAGCAGTACTTC.

With respect to this clonotype: A single base separates this from a much larger clone, so it may be a read error. Because the CDR3 is missing its conserved closing phenylalanine or tryptophan, this is likely a read error. The V call is TRBV20-1, the J call TRBJ2-5; the D gene could be TRBD1 or TRBD2 (5 bases each). The CDR3 has 16 amino acids. CDR1 DFQATT and CDR2 SNEGSKA come from the germline V gene (reference sequence). V lost 3 bases, J lost 1 base, and 18 bases lay in between. Here the CDR3 DNA reads TGCAGTGCTAGTAGGGGAGCCCACGCATCCCAAGAGACCCAGTACCTC. It encodes CSASRGAHASQETQYL.